This entry lists 31 T cell receptor beta chains sequenced from one sample in a study of CD8+ T cells in alopecia areata. Treatment denoted: oral pan-JAK inhibitor, 5-10 mg twice daily. Sequencing used cDNA as its template, made by extracting RNA and reverse transcribing it. Clones were read by immunoSEQ multiplex PCR, and TCRdb kept only the in-frame ones, dropping some. Among 200,000 to 250,000 clones, under 75% were seen once, and the ten largest hold about 1.4%. The sequences come from CD4+ T cells sorted from blood, collected at week 4, from a patient treated with tofacitinib. The receptors were sampled from a human donor with alopecia areata.

This clone was counted only a few times. The chain carries TRBV14 and TRBJ1-1; D not resolved. This CDR3 spans 17 amino acids. V lost 4 bases and J lost 1, with 19 bases in between. Per germline, CDR1 SGHDN and CDR2 FVKESK. The CDR3 bases are TGTGCCAGCAGCCCACTGGGAGCCCTACGAGGGAACACTGAAGCTTTCTTT. This sequence encodes CASSPLGALRGNTEAFF.

In this sample, this clone turned up a few times. The J gene is TRBJ1-1, the V gene TRBV19; D unresolved. In germline, CDR1 is LNHDA, CDR2 SQIVND (reference sequence). This CDR3 region has 13 residues. V was trimmed by 3 bases and J by 4 bases, leaving 9 bases between them. CDR3 sequence: CASSMGTTTEAFF. The CDR3, as DNA: TGTGCCAGTAGTATGGGTACGACCACTGAAGCTTTCTTT. The whole variable domain, filled in from reference TRBV19 and TRBJ1-1, reads DGGITQSPKYLFRKEGQNVTLSCEQNLNHDAMYWYRQDPGQGLRLIYYSQIVNDFQKGDIAEGYSVSREKKESFPLTVTSAQKNPTAFYLCASSMGTTTEAFFGQGTRLTVV.

This clone was seen just once. The chain employs TRBV30 and TRBJ1-1; D is possibly TRBD1 (5 bases). Germline CDR1 is GTSNPN and CDR2 is SVGIG (reference sequence). This CDR3 is 11 amino acids long. The ends were cut back, 5 bases at V and 11 bases at J, with 15 bases in the middle. The CDR3 region is CAWGGGGTAFF. The CDR3 DNA reads TGTGCCTGGGGCGGCGGGGGAACGGCTTTCTTT.

At least ten counts were recorded for this clone. This chain uses TRBV28 with TRBJ1-1; TRBD1 is a possible D gene (5 bases). The V end was cut by 8 bases, the J end by 0 bases, with 13 bases between. Germline V CDR1 and CDR2: MDHEN, SYDVKM. This CDR3 contains 14 residues. Here the CDR3 DNA reads TGTGCCAGCGCGCCAGGGTCCTTGAACACTGAAGCTTTCTTT. Translating gives CASAPGSLNTEAFF.

The genes are TRBV5-1 and TRBJ1-1, with D perhaps matching TRBD1 (5 bases). Germline values: CDR1 SGHRS, CDR2 YFSETQ. V was shortened by 2 bases and J by 2 bases, with 13 bases between the two germline ends. This CDR3 contains 15 residues. The CDR3 loop is CASSFSGTDNTEAFF. Written as DNA, the CDR3 is TGCGCCAGCAGCTTCTCCGGGACGGACAACACTGAAGCTTTCTTT.

The chain combines TRBV4-3 with TRBJ2-5; D may correspond to TRBD1 or TRBD2 (5 bases each). CDR3 length equals 16 residues. The V gene's germline CDR1 is LGHNA and CDR2 YSLEER. V lost 1 base, J lost 2 bases, and 14 bases lay in between. For the CDR3, the DNA is TGCGCCAGCAGCCAAGGGGGGAGACCCAATCAAGAGACCCAGTACTTC. This gives the protein CASSQGGRPNQETQYF.

The chain uses TRBV10-3 and TRBJ2-5; no firm D call. This CDR3 comprises 15 residues. V was pared by 7 bases and J by 1 base, with 16 bases between. Germline V gives CDR1 ENHRY, CDR2 SYGVKD. This CDR3 reads CAIKGGNAAQETQYF. As DNA, the CDR3 is TGTGCCATCAAGGGTGGAAACGCAGCCCAAGAGACCCAGTACTTC.

The chain employs TRBV30 and TRBJ1-2; maybe TRBD1 (5 bases). The CDR3 is made up of 13 amino acids. V lost 0 bases, J lost 6 bases, and 11 bases lay in between. The germline CDR1 and CDR2 sequences are GTSNPN and SVGIG (reference sequence). The CDR3 here is CAWSVGDSNGYTF. The CDR3 region has the DNA TGTGCCTGGAGTGTCGGAGACAGTAATGGCTACACCTTC. Looking up the rest from reference TRBV30 and TRBJ1-2 gives the full variable domain: SQTIHQWPATLVQPVGSPLSLECTVEGTSNPNLYWYRQAAGRGLQLLFYSVGIGQISSEVPQNLSASRPQDRQFILSSKKLLLSDSGFYLCAWSVGDSNGYTFGSGTRLTVV.

The chain recombines TRBV30 with TRBJ1-1; TRBD1 aligns across 8 bases. The germline V gene encodes CDR1 GTSNPN and CDR2 SVGIG (reference sequence). CDR3 size: 14 residues. Losses at the gene ends were 4 bases for V and 4 bases for J; bases not matched to a gene: 8. The CDR3 DNA is TGTGCCTGGACCCGACAGGGGACGGCCACTGAAGCTTTCTTT. Protein: CAWTRQGTATEAFF. The full variable domain, completed using reference TRBV30 and TRBJ1-1, is SQTIHQWPATLVQPVGSPLSLECTVEGTSNPNLYWYRQAAGRGLQLLFYSVGIGQISSEVPQNLSASRPQDRQFILSSKKLLLSDSGFYLCAWTRQGTATEAFFGQGTRLTVV.

This chain uses TRBV4-3 with TRBJ1-1; D is unclear. V dropped 0 bases and J dropped 5 bases, with 7 bases sitting between them. The V gene's germline CDR1 is LGHNA and CDR2 YSLEER. This CDR3 has 13 residues. The CDR3 here is CASSQDDKTEAFF. The CDR3 DNA sequence: TGCGCCAGCAGCCAAGATGACAAGACTGAAGCTTTCTTT.

The genes are TRBV6-1 and TRBJ2-5; D not resolved. V was pared by 5 bases and J by 0 bases, with 10 bases between. The CDR3 consists of 14 residues. Germline-derived CDR1 and CDR2 are MNHNS and SASEGT. In nucleotides, the CDR3 is TGTGCCAGCAGTCGAGGACGAAACCAAGAGACCCAGTACTTC. This codes for CASSRGRNQETQYF.

The chain employs TRBV11-2 and TRBJ2-4, with D perhaps being TRBD1 or TRBD2 (5 bases each). The germline V gene has CDR1 SGHAT and CDR2 FQNNGV. This CDR3 is built from 16 residues. V lost 4 bases to trimming and J lost 3 bases, with 16 bases between them. CDR3 sequence: CASSSPEWGSKNIQYF. CDR3 coding DNA: TGTGCCAGCAGCTCCCCGGAGTGGGGGAGCAAAAACATTCAGTACTTC.

This clone was picked up a small number of times. This rearrangement joins TRBV27 to TRBJ1-1; D might be TRBD1 (5 bases). This CDR3 comprises 14 residues. The germline gives CDR1 MNHEY, CDR2 SMNVEV (reference sequence). Trimming stripped 2 bases from V and 3 bases from J, with 10 bases between. CDR3 region: CASSLAGRDTEAFF. The DNA for the CDR3 is TGTGCCAGCAGTTTAGCAGGGCGGGACACTGAAGCTTTCTTT.

Here the CDR3 reads CSAIRWPEAFF. The CDR3 DNA reads as TGCAGTGCTATCCGCTGGCCTGAAGCTTTCTTT. The V and J genes are TRBV20-1 and TRBJ1-1, with D hard to call. This CDR3 is 11 amino acids long. Germline CDR1 DFQATT, CDR2 SNEGSKA (reference sequence). The V end lost 4 bases, the J end lost 6 bases, and 9 bases lay between the germline ends.

The J gene is TRBJ1-5, the V gene TRBV6-6; D uncertain. Germline V gene data show CDR1 as MNHNY and CDR2 as SVGAGI (reference sequence). The germline V and J ends were trimmed by 6 bases and 3 bases, with 12 bases remaining between them. The CDR3 is 14 residues long. The CDR3 here is CASRSIGDNQPQHF. In DNA form, the CDR3 reads TGTGCCAGCAGGTCTATAGGAGACAATCAGCCCCAGCATTTT.

This clone has only one observation. This chain connects TRBV29-1 to TRBJ2-1; 13 bases are a match to TRBD2. CDR1 is SQVTM, CDR2 ANQGSEA, per germline. The CDR3 sequence is 14 residues long. With 7 bases clipped from V and 2 bases from J, the junction kept 2 bases outside the gene matches. The DNA of the CDR3 is TGCAGCGGGGGACTAGCGGGACCCTACAATGAGCAGTTCTTC. It encodes CSGGLAGPYNEQFF.

This chain joins TRBV5-6 and TRBJ2-3, with 8 bases lining up with TRBD2. There are 16 residues in the CDR3. Germline-derived CDR1 and CDR2 are SGHDT and YYEEEE. With 2 bases clipped from V and 5 bases from J, the junction kept 10 bases outside the gene matches. Written as DNA, the CDR3 is TGTGCCAGCAGCTTTCCCGGCGGGGGGTCCGGAGATACGCAGTATTTT. Protein: CASSFPGGGSGDTQYF.

This chain links TRBV7-9 with TRBJ1-4; weak D call: TRBD1 (6 bases). The CDR3 contains 14 residues. The V end was cut by 6 bases, the J end by 7 bases, with 15 bases between. Germline CDR1 reads SEHNR; CDR2 reads FQNEAQ (reference sequence). This CDR3 is CASSLNTGLEKLFF. DNA of the CDR3: TGTGCCAGCAGTCTTAATACAGGGCTTGAAAAACTGTTTTTT.

This clone was counted once. No conserved phenylalanine or tryptophan is present at the end of the CDR3, so a read error is the likely explanation. No DNA is shown, since the ends of the CDR3 on it are uncertain; the CDR3 is the one TCRdb lists. V usage is TRBV5-4 and J usage is TRBJ1-1. From germline, CDR1 is SGHNT and CDR2 YYREEE (reference sequence). The CDR3 contains 13 residues when both ends are counted. The CDR3: CASSSAGLRRRMS.

This clone was seen a few times. The chain employs TRBV29-1 and TRBJ2-3; either TRBD1 or TRBD2 may supply D (5 bases each). V lost 7 bases, J lost 0 bases, and 17 bases lay in between. Germline V gene data show CDR1 as SQVTM and CDR2 as ANQGSEA. The length of the CDR3 is 15 residues. The CDR3 DNA sequence: TGCAGCGCTGGGGGACCTCGGACGAGCACAGATACGCAGTATTTT. This encodes CSAGGPRTSTDTQYF.

V gene TRBV23-1 combines with J gene TRBJ2-3; the match to TRBD2 covers 11 bases. TRBV23-1 is an ORF, and what it does is uncertain. This CDR3 has 17 amino acids. The V gene end was trimmed by 0 bases and the J gene end by 6 bases; junction bases not matched to a gene: 8. The CDR3 region is CASSQSGSGGASDTQYF. DNA for the CDR3: TGCGCCAGCAGTCAATCTGGTAGCGGGGGGGCGTCGGATACGCAGTATTTT.

The chain employs TRBV2 and TRBJ2-5; possible D gene TRBD2, 5 bases. Deletions cut 8 bases from V and 0 bases from J, with 10 bases between. Germline V gene lookup returns CDR1 SNHLY and CDR2 FYNNEI. The CDR3 has 13 residues. The CDR3 sequence: CASCYGDQETQYF. The CDR3 nucleotides read TGTGCCAGCTGTTACGGGGACCAAGAGACCCAGTACTTC.

The CDR3 sequence: CASRGPNTGELFF. DNA of the CDR3: TGTGCCAGCAGGGGGCCGAACACCGGGGAGCTGTTTTTT. J is TRBJ2-2 and V is TRBV25-1; the D gene is possibly TRBD1 (5 bases). This CDR3 is 13 amino acids long. Germline CDR1 is MGHDK and CDR2 is SYGVNS. Trimming pared 6 bases from V and 0 bases from J, leaving 5 bases between.

A few counts support this clone. The chain links TRBV4-3 to TRBJ2-1, with D possibly called TRBD1 or TRBD2 (5 bases each). CDR1 LGHNA and CDR2 YSLEER come from the germline V gene. The CDR3 totals 15 residues. V was cut by 1 base and J by 5 bases, with 12 bases left in between. Here the CDR3 DNA reads TGCGCCAGCAGCCAAGCTGGGGGACCTGACAATGAGCAGTTCTTC. Translated: CASSQAGGPDNEQFF.

This sequence joins TRBV29-1 and TRBJ1-2, with D perhaps TRBD1 (5 bases). Germline CDR1 reads SQVTM; CDR2 reads ANQGSEA. The CDR3 covers 13 residues. The ends were cut back, 7 bases at V and 6 bases at J, with 18 bases in the middle. The CDR3 sequence: CSALPRQGDGYTF. CDR3 in DNA: TGCAGCGCCCTACCCCGGCAGGGAGATGGCTACACCTTC.

The gene calls are TRBV5-1 and TRBJ2-5; D is unclear. V lost 2 bases to trimming and J lost 5 bases, with 13 bases between them. The germline V gene encodes CDR1 SGHRS and CDR2 YFSETQ. The length of the CDR3 is 14 residues. The CDR3 nucleotides read TGCGCCAGCAGCTTTCGGACCCGGGTGGAGACCCAGTACTTC. Its protein is CASSFRTRVETQYF.

This clone occurred once. The rearrangement links TRBV25-1 to TRBJ1-2; weak D call: TRBD1 (5 bases). The germline V and J ends were trimmed by 11 bases and 5 bases, with 15 bases remaining between them. The CDR3 is 12 residues long. The germline V gene encodes CDR1 MGHDK and CDR2 SYGVNS. The CDR3 DNA sequence: TGTGCCTCCAGAGGGACGGAATATGGCTACACCTTC. Its translation is CASRGTEYGYTF.

This clone occurred a few times. V usage is TRBV30 and J usage is TRBJ1-2; D is possibly TRBD1 (6 bases). Germline CDR1 GTSNPN, CDR2 SVGIG (reference sequence). V lost 0 bases and J 7 bases, leaving 15 bases between the germline ends. The CDR3 runs 14 residues. This CDR3 reads CAWSVLQGMVGYTF. The DNA for the CDR3 is TGTGCCTGGAGTGTGCTCCAGGGGATGGTTGGCTACACCTTC.

This chain connects TRBV30 to TRBJ1-2; no firm D call. The germline V gene encodes CDR1 GTSNPN and CDR2 SVGIG (reference sequence). Trimming stripped 1 base from V and 0 bases from J, with 12 bases between. The CDR3 is 15 amino acids. In DNA form, the CDR3 reads TGTGCCTGGAGTGCCCGAAGGGCAGCTAACTATGGCTACACCTTC. Translated: CAWSARRAANYGYTF.

This clone was found once. The chain uses TRBV4-3 and TRBJ2-3; no clear D. Trimming cost V 0 bases and J 5 bases, with 9 bases left between them. Germline lookup yields CDR1 LGHNA and CDR2 YSLEER. There are 14 residues in the CDR3. The CDR3 protein is CASSQETRRDTQYF. The CDR3 nucleotides read TGCGCCAGCAGCCAAGAGACAAGGAGAGATACGCAGTATTTT.

CDR3 coding DNA: TGTGCCAGTAGTTCTAGGATGGCGAATGAGCAGTTCTTC. Protein product: CASSSRMANEQFF. The chain links TRBV19 to TRBJ2-1; D not resolved. V lost 5 bases and J lost 7, with 12 bases in between. Germline V CDR1 and CDR2: LNHDA, SQIVND (reference sequence). The CDR3 extends over 13 amino acids. Based on the CDR3 plus reference TRBV19 and TRBJ2-1, the full variable domain is DGGITQSPKYLFRKEGQNVTLSCEQNLNHDAMYWYRQDPGQGLRLIYYSQIVNDFQKGDIAEGYSVSREKKESFPLTVTSAQKNPTAFYLCASSSRMANEQFFGPGTRLTVL.